The following is a T cell receptor (beta chain) sequence with its context. Its antigen is unidentified. These data come from a study of cytomegalovirus exposure and HLA in healthy donors. As for the study in general: From around 180 million T cells, an earlier analysis saw approximately 110 million unique TCR beta sequences.

The V end was cut by 5 bases, the J end by 4 bases, with 6 bases between. This CDR3 is built from 11 residues. Looked up from germline, CDR1 is SEHNR and CDR2 is FQNEAQ (reference sequence). Study-wide results and caveats: What TCR beta sequences reportedly achieved was accurate prediction of HLA-A and HLA-B alleles in most subjects.

In the PCR, 60 Vbeta and 13 Jbeta primers were used. This table comes from immunoSEQ multiplex PCR, and its TCRdb copy is limited to in-frame clones, with some not included. The sample lists nearly 95,000 clones; over 55% were seen once. Sequences were obtained from PBMCs. This sequence joins TRBV7-9 and TRBJ2-7, with no clear D. This sequence was found in a woman in her 30s in good health and CMV-seronegative. The chain's CDR3 is CASSLMYEQYF. As DNA, the CDR3 is TGTGCCAGCAGCCTAATGTACGAGCAGTACTTC.